Following are 9 T cell receptor beta chains from one sample sequenced in a study of T cell clones after liver transplantation. Sequencing was performed with immunoSEQ multiplex PCR; in TCRdb, only in-frame clones are kept and a portion is missing. The top ten hold 15% of the sample, which has 60,000 or so clones, 70% to 75% seen once. This material consisted of CD4+ T cells from blood, taken before liver transplant. The receptors were sampled from a human donor who received a liver transplant.

This clone showed up just a few times. The rearrangement joins TRBV6-5 to TRBJ1-2, with D maybe TRBD1 (5 bases). Trimming took 2 bases from V and 1 from J, leaving 11 bases between them. CDR3 length: 15 amino acids. Germline lookup yields CDR1 MNHEY and CDR2 SVGAGI. CDR3 bases: TGTGCCAGCAGTTACGCCTCGACAGATAACTATGGCTACACCTTC. Residues: CASSYASTDNYGYTF.

The gene calls are TRBV10-1 and TRBJ2-7; 10 nucleotides agree with TRBD1. The CDR3 has 17 amino acids. Per the germline V gene, CDR1 is WNHNN and CDR2 is SYGVQD (reference sequence). V trimming: 2 bases; J trimming: 5 bases; junction bases outside the gene matches: 12. The CDR3 spells CASSERGSGTGEDEQYF. The DNA for the CDR3 is TGCGCCAGCAGTGAGCGGGGATCCGGGACAGGGGAAGACGAGCAGTACTTC.

The gene calls are TRBV19 and TRBJ2-7; 12 positions match TRBD1. The germline gives CDR1 LNHDA, CDR2 SQIVND (reference sequence). This CDR3 spans 14 amino acids. With V trimmed by 8 bases and J by 4 bases, 6 bases remained unmatched. The DNA of the CDR3 is TGTGCCAGTGCGAGGGGACAGGGGGCGTACGAGCAGTACTTC. Translated: CASARGQGAYEQYF.

As for this clone: Relative to the germline gene, one junction end is altered; a read error may explain this. The chain joins TRBV9 to TRBJ2-3; 10 positions match TRBD2. CDR3 length: 15 residues. Germline CDR1 is SGDLS and CDR2 is YYNGEE. The CDR3, as DNA: TGTGCCAGCAGCGTTACTAGCGGGGCCACATATACGCAGTATTTT. Its translation: CASSVTSGATYTQYF.

The chain links TRBV18 to TRBJ1-2; TRBD1 is a possible D gene (5 bases). Germline V gene lookup returns CDR1 KGHSH and CDR2 LQKENI. V was pared by 6 bases and J by 4 bases, with 12 bases between. The CDR3 is made up of 13 amino acids. The chain's CDR3 is CASSEGRAYGYTF. DNA of the CDR3: TGTGCCAGCTCGGAGGGACGGGCCTATGGCTACACCTTC.

This chain links TRBV28 with TRBJ1-1; D unresolved. CDR1 is MDHEN, CDR2 SYDVKM, per germline. The CDR3 covers 12 residues. Trimming removed 1 base from V and 7 bases from J, with 7 bases in between. As DNA, the CDR3 is TGTGCCAGCAGTTTATCACAGCTTGAAGCTTTCTTT. It yields the protein CASSLSQLEAFF.

The CDR3 here is CASHRGSNQPQHF. The DNA of the CDR3 is TGTGCCAGCCACAGGGGTAGCAATCAGCCCCAGCATTTT. The chain joins TRBV6-4 to TRBJ1-5; TRBD1 agrees at 7 bases. Trimming took 8 bases from V and 0 from J; bases not matched to a gene: 1. Germline CDR1 and CDR2: MRHNA and SNTAGT. CDR3 size: 13 residues.

This clone was observed a few times. The V and J genes are TRBV4-1 and TRBJ2-3; 9 nucleotides align to TRBD2. The CDR3 is made up of 20 amino acids. V shed 4 bases and J 1 base; nucleotides not matched to a gene: 18. From germline, CDR1 is MGHRA and CDR2 YSYEKL. The CDR3 region is CASSPQRGGGGFLGTDTQYF. In nucleotides, the CDR3 is TGCGCCAGCAGCCCTCAACGGGGCGGGGGGGGTTTCTTAGGCACAGATACGCAGTATTTT.

In its sample, this clone was seen many times. The rearrangement joins TRBV7-2 to TRBJ1-5, with D unresolved. The germline V gene encodes CDR1 SGHTA and CDR2 FQGNSA. The V gene lost 4 bases and the J gene lost 11 bases, with 21 bases spanning the gap. The CDR3 consists of 15 residues. The CDR3 coding sequence is TGTGCCAGCAGCTCCAGCGGAGGGCCTATTGTGGCCCAGCATTTT. Translation gives CASSSSGGPIVAQHF.